The clone carrying this T cell receptor beta chain was detected only once. The junction differs from germline at one of its ends, possibly a read error. The PCR employed 60 Vbeta primers together with 13 Jbeta primers. The table came from immunoSEQ multiplex PCR; TCRdb's copy has only in-frame clones and leaves some out. The data hold 160,000 or so clones, with 75% to 90% observed a single time. These data belong to a study of cytomegalovirus exposure and HLA in healthy donors. Per germline, CDR1 MNHEY and CDR2 SMNVEV (reference sequence). The CDR3 totals 18 residues. This TCR derives from a male donor in good health and CMV-seropositive. The gene calls are TRBV27 and TRBJ2-1; 11 bases agree with TRBD1. Sequencing input: PBMCs. The CDR3 sequence is CASSSSTGDRGIYDEQFF. CDR3 coding DNA: TGTGCCAGCAGTTCTTCAACCGGGGACAGGGGGATCTACGATGAGCAGTTCTTC.